This TCR beta chain appears in the sequencing data of a study of T-cell memory formation after mild COVID-19. Study details: Across donors, TCR clusters were largely donor specific.

This clonotype turned up a few times. The germline V and J ends were trimmed by 0 bases and 2 bases, with 6 bases remaining between them. CDR1 is SEHNR and CDR2 is FQNEAQ in the germline V gene (reference sequence). The CDR3 covers 14 residues. TCRdb itself ran the 5' RACE reads through MiXCR, one entry per CDR3 protein. The repertoire holds roughly 350,000 distinct CDR3 sequences, with roughly an eighth as singletons. The receptor's source is a man younger than 35 who had mild COVID-19 (a few samples of this study predate the infection). Cell type and time point are not known. The chain has TRBV7-9 and TRBJ2-3; a weak D match, TRBD2 (5 bases). The sample consisted of PBMCs or a T cell subset sorted from them (not recorded which). The CDR3 DNA reads as TGTGCCAGCAGCTTAGCGACTACCACAGATACGCAGTATTTT. Amino acids: CASSLATTTDTQYF.